This T cell receptor beta chain comes out of a study of blood T cell repertoires in COVID-19. The wider study: Researchers got acute and convalescent COVID-19 samples from the United States, Italy and Spain. PBMCs, B-cell-depleted T cells, or T cells provided the cDNA or gDNA that made up the material.

The length of the CDR3 is 18 residues. Germline trimming cut 2 bases from V and 9 bases from J; bases unmatched to any gene: 16. The authors' processing: Counts of nucleated cells, estimated from reference gene primer amplification, were obtained. Produced via immunoSEQ multiplex PCR; TCRdb's table is partial and in-frame only. V, J and clone size derive from that table, while D and trimming were established from the DNA sequence. The data show about 250,000 clones, with roughly 84% seen just once and roughly 14% held by the top ten. The Seattle patients joined while their infection was active and were tracked longitudinally afterward.

The V call is TRBV23-1, the J call TRBJ1-6; 7 bases agree with TRBD1. TRBV23-1 is labeled an ORF, and its function is uncertain. Sequencing was done on a sample of peripheral blood. The clonotype was recovered from a person aged 70 to 85 with COVID-19, enrolled during active disease. The CDR3 DNA is TGCGCCAGCAGTCAAGGTTCCCCAATCGACAGGGCAGGTTCACCCCTCCACTTT. Protein product: CASSQGSPIDRAGSPLHF.